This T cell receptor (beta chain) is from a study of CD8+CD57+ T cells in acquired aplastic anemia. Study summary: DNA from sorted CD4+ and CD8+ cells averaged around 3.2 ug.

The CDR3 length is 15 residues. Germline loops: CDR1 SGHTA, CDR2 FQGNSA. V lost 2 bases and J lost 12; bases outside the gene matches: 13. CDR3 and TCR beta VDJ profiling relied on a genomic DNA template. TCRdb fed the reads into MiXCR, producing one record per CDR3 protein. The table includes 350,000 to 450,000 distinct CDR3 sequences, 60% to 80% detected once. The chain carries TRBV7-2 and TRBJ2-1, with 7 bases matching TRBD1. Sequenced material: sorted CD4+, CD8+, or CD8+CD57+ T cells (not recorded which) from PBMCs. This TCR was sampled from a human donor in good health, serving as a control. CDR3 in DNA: TGTGCCAGCAGCTTACCGGGACAGTACAACCAGCCGCAGTTCTTC. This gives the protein CASSLPGQYNQPQFF.